This T cell receptor (beta chain) was retrieved from a study of follicular helper T cells after annual influenza vaccination. Background on the study: After each seasonal flu vaccination, blood came on days 0, 7 and 28. Across the 2013-2014, 2014-2015 and 2015-2016 vaccination seasons, some subjects were resampled.

The table came from immunoSEQ multiplex PCR; TCRdb's copy has only in-frame clones and leaves some out. Of some 10,000 clones listed, roughly 80% were seen once; the top ten hold less than 0.5%. This sample's time point: 2015-2016 season, 7 days after influenza vaccination. Trimming took off 5 bases at V and 0 bases at J, with 7 bases between the two ends. The CDR3 has 12 amino acids. The germline V gene has CDR1 GTSNPN and CDR2 SVGIG (reference sequence). The sequence was obtained from an adult who received the influenza vaccine. The sample here was CXCR5+ CD38- circulating T follicular helper cells from blood, taken 7 days after influenza vaccination. Subset of the sample: circulating Tfh, non-naive CD4+CXCR5+PD-1+ (ICOS+CD38+ or ICOS-CD38-). The rearrangement uses TRBV30 and TRBJ1-1, with unresolved D. The CDR3 sequence is CAWQRVNTEAFF. The CDR3 DNA reads TGTGCCTGGCAAAGGGTGAACACTGAAGCTTTCTTT. Full variable domain (missing parts from reference TRBV30 and TRBJ1-1): SQTIHQWPATLVQPVGSPLSLECTVEGTSNPNLYWYRQAAGRGLQLLFYSVGIGQISSEVPQNLSASRPQDRQFILSSKKLLLSDSGFYLCAWQRVNTEAFFGQGTRLTVV.